A single T cell receptor beta chain is shown here with its context. This entry belongs to a study of blood T cell repertoires in COVID-19. The overall study: Material from acute and convalescent COVID-19 was sourced from the United States, Italy and Spain.

In the original processing: Estimation of nucleated cell counts was performed using reference gene primer amplification. The protocol was immunoSEQ multiplex PCR, while the TCRdb copy is restricted to in-frame clones and leaves out a portion. D and trimming come from the DNA, and the V and J calls and clone size come from that table. This sample carries under 300,000 clones, 82% of them seen once, and the ten largest clones take over 12%. This CDR3 is 13 amino acids long. The germline V gene encodes CDR1 SQVTM and CDR2 ANQGSEA. V was shortened by 3 bases and J by 0 bases, with 8 bases between the two germline ends. Donors were grouped by their self-reported clinical history. Among Cohort 3 donors, those recovered had two negative PCRs, clearance, or symptom resolution.

Sequencing was carried out using PBMCs or T cells enriched from blood (not recorded which). The chain recombines TRBV29-1 with TRBJ1-2; D possibly corresponds to TRBD1 (5 bases). This receptor was identified in a man aged 35 to 55 who had recovered from COVID-19. The CDR3 spells CSVERDANYGYTF. The CDR3 DNA reads as TGCAGCGTTGAGCGGGACGCTAACTATGGCTACACCTTC.